This entry concerns a single TCR beta chain. Its antigen is unidentified. The PCR ran on 60 Vbeta and 13 Jbeta primers. The assay was immunoSEQ multiplex PCR, and TCRdb's table has in-frame clones only and misses some. The table has 100,000 or so clones, about 78% seen once. This record comes from a study of cytomegalovirus exposure and HLA in healthy donors. Turning to the study itself: Researchers previously reported finding just under 120 million unique TCR beta sequences from around 200 million T cells. Study findings and constraints: In a later analysis, TCR beta V- and J-gene trimming was associated with a missense DCLRE1C variant.

This CDR3 region has 12 residues. The germline gives CDR1 SNHLY, CDR2 FYNNEI. V shed 9 bases and J shed 5 bases, with 13 bases lying between them. The sequence derives from a middle-aged woman in good health and CMV-seropositive. Source material: PBMCs. This chain links TRBV2 with TRBJ1-1, with D perhaps TRBD1 (6 bases). CDR3 DNA sequence: TGTGCCAGGGGCAGGGGAGGGACTGAAGCTTTCTTT. This encodes CARGRGGTEAFF.